The entry that follows covers one TCR beta chain sequence. As yet, its antigen is unknown. It was with a sample-barcoded 5' primer and a J-beta primer mix that a second PCR of roughly 7 to 12 cycles was run. TCRdb fed the 5' RACE reads into MiXCR, producing one record per CDR3 protein. This sample carries 1.8 million or so distinct CDR3 sequences, roughly 43% of them seen once, and the ten largest clones take 20% to 25%. Trimming cost V 5 bases and J 4 bases, with 14 bases left between them. The germline CDR1 and CDR2 sequences are DFQATT and SNEGSKA (reference sequence). The CDR3 has 13 residues. These data originate in a study of blood T cells in healthy people across ages. Study outcomes and limitations: Diversity estimated from one million T cells was considered an underestimate.

This receptor was taken from a human donor in good health. The genes are TRBV20-1 and TRBJ1-2, with D maybe TRBD1 (5 bases). Input material: blood. The CDR3 reads CSAAVGRGYGYTF. In nucleotides, the CDR3 is TGCAGTGCTGCCGTGGGACGCGGCTATGGCTACACCTTC.